This T cell receptor beta chain was profiled in a study of blood T cell repertoires in COVID-19. Overall study: Whether acute or convalescent, the COVID-19 samples came from the United States, Italy and Spain. T cells, B-cell-depleted T cells, or PBMCs provided the cDNA or gDNA that served as material.

V lost 7 bases, J lost 7 bases, and 14 bases lay in between. The CDR3 spans 13 residues. Per germline, CDR1 MDHEN and CDR2 SYDVKM. The sample holds one count of this clone. Original analysis: Nucleated cell number was recorded as an estimate derived from reference gene primer amplification. The method was immunoSEQ multiplex PCR; TCRdb's version includes in-frame clones alone and lacks a portion of them. From that table come the V and J calls and clone size; the DNA was used to work out D and trimming. Among 140,000 or so clones listed, 80% were seen once. V and J are TRBV28 and TRBJ1-5; D is undetermined. Sequencing input: peripheral blood. This TCR was recovered from a woman aged 45 to 65 with acute or convalescent COVID-19. For the CDR3, the DNA is TGTGCCAGCATTCCGGAGGCATGGCAGCCCCAGCATTTT. Translated: CASIPEAWQPQHF.